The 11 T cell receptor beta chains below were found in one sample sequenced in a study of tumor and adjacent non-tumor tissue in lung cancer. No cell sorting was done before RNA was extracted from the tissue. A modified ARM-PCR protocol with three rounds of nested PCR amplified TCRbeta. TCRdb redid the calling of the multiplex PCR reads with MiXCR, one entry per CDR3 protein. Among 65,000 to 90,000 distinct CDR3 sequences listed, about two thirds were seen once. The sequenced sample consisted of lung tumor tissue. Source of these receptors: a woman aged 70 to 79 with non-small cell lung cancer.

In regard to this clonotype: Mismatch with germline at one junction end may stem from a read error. CDR3 loop: CARSFFKRGTDAFF. The CDR3 DNA reads TGTGCCAGGAGCTTTTTTAAGAGAGGCACTGATGCTTTCTTT. This chain links TRBV28 with TRBJ1-1; D call uncertain. The CDR3 sequence is 14 residues long. Germline values: CDR1 MDHEN, CDR2 SYDVKM. Based on the CDR3 plus reference TRBV28 and TRBJ1-1, the full variable domain is DVKVTQSSRYLVKRTGEKVFLECVQDMDHENMFWYRQDPGLGLRLIYFSYDVKMKEKGDIPEGYSVSREKKERFSLILESASTNQTSMYLCARSFFKRGTDAFFGQGTRLTVV.

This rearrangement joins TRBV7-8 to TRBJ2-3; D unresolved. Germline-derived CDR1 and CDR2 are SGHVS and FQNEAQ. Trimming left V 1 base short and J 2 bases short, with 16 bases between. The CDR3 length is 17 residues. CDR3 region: CASSLGYMGGNTDTQYF. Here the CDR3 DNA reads TGTGCCAGCAGCTTAGGCTATATGGGTGGAAACACAGATACGCAGTATTTT.

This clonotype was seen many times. Here the CDR3 reads CASTPTGEVGELFF. Here the CDR3 DNA reads TGTGCCAGCACCCCGACAGGGGAGGTCGGGGAGCTGTTTTTT. The chain uses TRBV6-1 and TRBJ2-2; the match to TRBD1 covers 8 bases. CDR3 length: 14 residues. V was clipped by 7 bases and J by 7 bases; unmatched bases: 8. CDR1 and CDR2 from the germline V gene are MNHNS and SASEGT.

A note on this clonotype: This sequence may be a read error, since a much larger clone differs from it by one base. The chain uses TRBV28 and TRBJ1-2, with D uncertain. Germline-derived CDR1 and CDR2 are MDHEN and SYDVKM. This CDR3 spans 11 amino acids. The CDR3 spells CANSKGYGYTF. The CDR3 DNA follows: TGTGCCAACAGTAAGGGCTATGGCTACACCTTC.

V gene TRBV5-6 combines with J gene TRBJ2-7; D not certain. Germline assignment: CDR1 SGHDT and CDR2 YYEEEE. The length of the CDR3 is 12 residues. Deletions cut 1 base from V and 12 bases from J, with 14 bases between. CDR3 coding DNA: TGTGCCAGCAGCTTGCGGCAGAGCCCGAGGTACTTC. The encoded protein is CASSLRQSPRYF.

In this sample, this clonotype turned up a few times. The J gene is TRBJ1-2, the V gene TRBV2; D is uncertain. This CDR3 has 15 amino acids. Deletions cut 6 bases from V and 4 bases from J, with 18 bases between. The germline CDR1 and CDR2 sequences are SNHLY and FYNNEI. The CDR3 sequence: CASSLQGRSGYGYTF. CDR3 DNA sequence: TGTGCCAGCAGCTTACAAGGACGGAGCGGCTATGGCTACACCTTC.

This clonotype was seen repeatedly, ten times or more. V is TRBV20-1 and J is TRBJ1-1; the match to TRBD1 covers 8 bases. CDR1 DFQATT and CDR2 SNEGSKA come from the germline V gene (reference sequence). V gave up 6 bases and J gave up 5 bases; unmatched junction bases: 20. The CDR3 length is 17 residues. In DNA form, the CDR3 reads TGCAGTGCGAGCGGGCAGGGGGCGAGGGGCGACGGGACTGAAGCTTTCTTT. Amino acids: CSASGQGARGDGTEAFF.

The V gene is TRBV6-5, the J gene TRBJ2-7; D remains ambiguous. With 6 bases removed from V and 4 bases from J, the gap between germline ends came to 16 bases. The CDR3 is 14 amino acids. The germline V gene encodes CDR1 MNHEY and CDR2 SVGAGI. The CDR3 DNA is TGTGCCAGCAGCATCCGAGGAGCACGGTACGAGCAGTACTTC. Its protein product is CASSIRGARYEQYF.

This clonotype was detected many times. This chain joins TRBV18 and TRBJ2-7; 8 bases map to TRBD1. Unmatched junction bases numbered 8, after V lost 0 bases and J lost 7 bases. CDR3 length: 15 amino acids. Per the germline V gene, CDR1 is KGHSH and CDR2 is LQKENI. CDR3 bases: TGTGCCAGCTCACCACCCGCGACAGGGGATGGTGAGCAGTACTTC. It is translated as CASSPPATGDGEQYF.

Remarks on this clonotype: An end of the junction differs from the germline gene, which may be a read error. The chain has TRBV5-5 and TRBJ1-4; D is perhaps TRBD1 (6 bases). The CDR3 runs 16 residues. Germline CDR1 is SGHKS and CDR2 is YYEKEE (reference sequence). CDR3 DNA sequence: TGTACCAGCAGCATATACAGGGACACAACTAATGAAAAACTGTTTTTT. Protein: CTSSIYRDTTNEKLFF.

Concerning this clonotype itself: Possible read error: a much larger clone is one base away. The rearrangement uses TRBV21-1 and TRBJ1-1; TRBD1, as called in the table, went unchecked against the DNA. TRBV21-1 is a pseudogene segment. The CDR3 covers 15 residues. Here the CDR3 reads CASRRGGRGGTEAFF. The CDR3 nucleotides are TGTGCCAGCAGGCGTGGGGGACGGGGAGGCACTGAAGCTTTCTTT.